The clone carrying this T cell receptor (beta chain) was counted only a few times. Healthy bone marrow donors made up the cohort. This entry is derived from a study of cytomegalovirus exposure and HLA in healthy donors. PCR employed 60 Vbeta and 13 Jbeta primers. Data came from immunoSEQ multiplex PCR; TCRdb stores just in-frame clones and leaves some out. The top ten clones hold 1.3% of a sample with approximately 140,000 clones, around 72% of them seen once. The CDR3 is made up of 17 amino acids. The germline V and J ends were trimmed by 4 bases and 9 bases, with 26 bases remaining between them. Germline V gene data show CDR1 as SGHRS and CDR2 as YFSETQ.

This sequence was found in a woman in her forties in good health and CMV-seronegative. What was sequenced was PBMCs. V gene TRBV5-1 combines with J gene TRBJ2-1, with D tentatively TRBD1 (5 bases). The CDR3 loop reads CASSTLAAGKGSSEQFF. CDR3 bases: TGCGCCAGCAGCACCCTTGCGGCAGGGAAAGGTTCGAGTGAGCAGTTCTTC.